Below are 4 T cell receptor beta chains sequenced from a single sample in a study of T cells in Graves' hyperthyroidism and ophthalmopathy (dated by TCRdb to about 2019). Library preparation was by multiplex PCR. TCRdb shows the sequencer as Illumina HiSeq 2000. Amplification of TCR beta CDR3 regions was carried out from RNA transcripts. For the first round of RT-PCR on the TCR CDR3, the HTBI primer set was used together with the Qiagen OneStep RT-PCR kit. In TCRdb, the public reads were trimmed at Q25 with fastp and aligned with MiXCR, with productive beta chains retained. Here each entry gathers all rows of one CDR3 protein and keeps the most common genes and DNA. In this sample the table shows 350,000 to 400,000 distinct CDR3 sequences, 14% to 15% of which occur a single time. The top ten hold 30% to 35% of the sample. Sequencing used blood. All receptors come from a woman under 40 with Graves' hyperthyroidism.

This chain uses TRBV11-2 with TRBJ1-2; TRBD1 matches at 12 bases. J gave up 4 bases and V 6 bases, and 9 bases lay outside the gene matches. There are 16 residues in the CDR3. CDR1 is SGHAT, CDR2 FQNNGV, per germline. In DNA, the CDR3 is TGTGCCAGCAGATTCCGGGACAGGGGGCCGGCCTATGGCTACACCTTC. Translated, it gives CASRFRDRGPAYGYTF.

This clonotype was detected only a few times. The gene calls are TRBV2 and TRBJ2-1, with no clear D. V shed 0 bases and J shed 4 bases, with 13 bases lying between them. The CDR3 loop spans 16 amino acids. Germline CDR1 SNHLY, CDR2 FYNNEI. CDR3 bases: TGTGCCAGCAGTGAAGCGCCTTCTCCTTATTACAATGAGCAGTTCTTC. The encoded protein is CASSEAPSPYYNEQFF.

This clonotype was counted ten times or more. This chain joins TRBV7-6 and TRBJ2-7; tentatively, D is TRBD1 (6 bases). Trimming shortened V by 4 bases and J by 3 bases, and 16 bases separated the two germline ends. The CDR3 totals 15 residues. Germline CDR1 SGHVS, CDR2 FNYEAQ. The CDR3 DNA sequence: TGTGCCAGCAGCTCGAGCCCGGACAGATACTACGAGCAGTACTTC. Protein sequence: CASSSSPDRYYEQYF.

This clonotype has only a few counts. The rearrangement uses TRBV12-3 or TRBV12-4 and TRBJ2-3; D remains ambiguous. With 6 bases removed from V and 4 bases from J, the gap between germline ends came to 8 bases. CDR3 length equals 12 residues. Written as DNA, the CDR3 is TGTGCCAGCAGCCTCATCCCAGATACGCAGTATTTT. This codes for CASSLIPDTQYF.